Sequencing of this T cell receptor beta chain was carried out in a study of blood T cell repertoires in COVID-19. About the research overall: The analysed material was cDNA or gDNA that came from T cells, B-cell-depleted T cells, or PBMCs.

CDR3 size: 19 residues. V dropped 4 bases and J dropped 2 bases, with 24 bases sitting between them. The V gene's germline CDR1 is LGHDT and CDR2 YNNKEL (reference sequence). This clone occurred a few times. In the authors' workflow: Amplification from reference gene primers served as the basis for estimated nucleated cell counts. TCRdb's copy holds only in-frame clones and misses some; the assay was immunoSEQ multiplex PCR. D and trimming were read from the DNA, whereas the V and J calls and clone size are those reported in that table. This sample has about 140,000 clones, with roughly 80% found just once.

Sequencing was carried out using peripheral blood. The V and J genes are TRBV3-1 (or the pseudogene TRBV3-2) and TRBJ2-1; D is perhaps TRBD2 (7 bases). The receptor was isolated from a man aged 65 to 79 who had recovered from COVID-19. This chain's CDR3 is CASSPRLFDTGGPYNEQFF. CDR3 DNA sequence: TGTGCCAGCAGCCCGCGATTGTTCGACACCGGGGGGCCCTACAATGAGCAGTTCTTC.